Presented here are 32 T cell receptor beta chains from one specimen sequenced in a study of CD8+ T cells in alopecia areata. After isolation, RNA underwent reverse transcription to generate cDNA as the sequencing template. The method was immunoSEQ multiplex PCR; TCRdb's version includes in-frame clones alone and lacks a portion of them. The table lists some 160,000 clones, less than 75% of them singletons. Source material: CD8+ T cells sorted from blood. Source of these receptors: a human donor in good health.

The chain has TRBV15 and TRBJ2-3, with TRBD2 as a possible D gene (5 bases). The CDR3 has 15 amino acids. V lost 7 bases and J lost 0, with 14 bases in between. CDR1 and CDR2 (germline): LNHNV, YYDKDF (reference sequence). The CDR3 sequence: CATTRPADSTDTQYF. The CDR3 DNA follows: TGTGCCACCACCCGACCAGCGGATAGCACAGATACGCAGTATTTT.

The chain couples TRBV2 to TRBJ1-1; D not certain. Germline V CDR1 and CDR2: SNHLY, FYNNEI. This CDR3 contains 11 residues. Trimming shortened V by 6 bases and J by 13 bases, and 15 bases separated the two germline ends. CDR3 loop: CASRRRIDHFF. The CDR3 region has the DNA TGTGCCAGCAGGCGACGGATTGATCATTTCTTT.

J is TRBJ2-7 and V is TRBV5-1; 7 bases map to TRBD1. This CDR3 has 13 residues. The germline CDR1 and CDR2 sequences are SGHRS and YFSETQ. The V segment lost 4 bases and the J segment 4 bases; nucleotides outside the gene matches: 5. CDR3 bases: TGCGCCAGCAGCCCCGACAGGGCGTACGAGCAGTACTTC. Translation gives CASSPDRAYEQYF.

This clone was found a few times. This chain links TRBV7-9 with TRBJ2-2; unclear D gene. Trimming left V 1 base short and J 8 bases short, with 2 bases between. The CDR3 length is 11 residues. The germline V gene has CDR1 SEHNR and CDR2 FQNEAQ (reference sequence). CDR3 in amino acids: CASSLEGELFF. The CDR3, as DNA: TGTGCCAGCAGCTTAGAAGGGGAGCTGTTTTTT. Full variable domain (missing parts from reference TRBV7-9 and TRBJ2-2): DTGVSQNPRHKITKRGQNVTFRCDPISEHNRLYWYRQTLGQGPEFLTYFQNEAQLEKSRLLSDRFSAERPKGSFSTLEIQRTEQGDSAMYLCASSLEGELFFGEGSRLTVL.

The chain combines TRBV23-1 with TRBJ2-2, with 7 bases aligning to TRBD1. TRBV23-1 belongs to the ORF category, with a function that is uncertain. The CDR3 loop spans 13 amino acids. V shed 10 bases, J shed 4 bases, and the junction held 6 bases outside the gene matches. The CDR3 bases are TGCGCCACCCAGGGGGATCTCACCGGGGAGCTGTTTTTT. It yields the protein CATQGDLTGELFF.

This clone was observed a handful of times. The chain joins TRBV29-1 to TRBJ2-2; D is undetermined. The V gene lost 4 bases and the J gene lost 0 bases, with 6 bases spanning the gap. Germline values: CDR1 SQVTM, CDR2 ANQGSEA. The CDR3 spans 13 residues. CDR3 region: CSVGPPNTGELFF. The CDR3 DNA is TGCAGCGTTGGACCTCCGAACACCGGGGAGCTGTTTTTT.

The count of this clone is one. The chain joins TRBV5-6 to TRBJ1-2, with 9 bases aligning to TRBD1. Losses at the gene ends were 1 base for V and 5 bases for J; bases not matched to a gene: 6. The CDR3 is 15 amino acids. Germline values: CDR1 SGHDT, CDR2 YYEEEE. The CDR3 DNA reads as TGTGCCAGCAGCTTGCCGGGACAGGGTTTTTATGGCTACACCTTC. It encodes CASSLPGQGFYGYTF. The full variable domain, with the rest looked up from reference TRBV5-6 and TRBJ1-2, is DAGVTQSPTHLIKTRGQQVTLRCSPKSGHDTVSWYQQALGQGPQFIFQYYEEEERQRGNFPDRFSGHQFPNYSSELNVNALLLGDSALYLCASSLPGQGFYGYTFGSGTRLTVV.

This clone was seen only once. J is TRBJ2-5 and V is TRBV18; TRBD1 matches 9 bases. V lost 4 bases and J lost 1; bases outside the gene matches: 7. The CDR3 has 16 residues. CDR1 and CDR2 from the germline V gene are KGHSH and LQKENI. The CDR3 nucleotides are TGTGCCAGCTCACTCGGGACAGGGCGACTCCAAGAGACCCAGTACTTC. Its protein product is CASSLGTGRLQETQYF.

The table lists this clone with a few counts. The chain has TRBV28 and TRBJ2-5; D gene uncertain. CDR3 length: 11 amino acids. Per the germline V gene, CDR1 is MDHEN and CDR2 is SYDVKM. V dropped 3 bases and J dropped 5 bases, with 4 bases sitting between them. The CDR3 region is CASSFAETQYF. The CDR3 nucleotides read TGTGCCAGCAGTTTCGCGGAGACCCAGTACTTC.

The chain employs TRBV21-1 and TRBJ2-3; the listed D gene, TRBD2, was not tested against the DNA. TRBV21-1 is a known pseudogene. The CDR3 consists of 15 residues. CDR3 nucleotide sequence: TGTGCCAGCAGCAATAGTCTAGCGGGGACAGATACGCAGTATTTT. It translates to CASSNSLAGTDTQYF.

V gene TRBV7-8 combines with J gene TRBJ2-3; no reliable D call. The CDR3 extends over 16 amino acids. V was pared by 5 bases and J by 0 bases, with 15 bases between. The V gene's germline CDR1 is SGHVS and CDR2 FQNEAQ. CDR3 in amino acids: CASSPVVIASTDTQYF. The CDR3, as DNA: TGTGCCAGCAGCCCCGTGGTGATTGCCAGCACAGATACGCAGTATTTT.

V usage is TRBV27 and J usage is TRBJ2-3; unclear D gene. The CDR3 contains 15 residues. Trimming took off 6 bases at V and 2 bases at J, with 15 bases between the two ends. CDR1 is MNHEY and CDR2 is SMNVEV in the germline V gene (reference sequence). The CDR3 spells CASSHGADYTDTQYF. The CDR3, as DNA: TGTGCCAGCAGCCACGGCGCCGATTACACAGATACGCAGTATTTT.

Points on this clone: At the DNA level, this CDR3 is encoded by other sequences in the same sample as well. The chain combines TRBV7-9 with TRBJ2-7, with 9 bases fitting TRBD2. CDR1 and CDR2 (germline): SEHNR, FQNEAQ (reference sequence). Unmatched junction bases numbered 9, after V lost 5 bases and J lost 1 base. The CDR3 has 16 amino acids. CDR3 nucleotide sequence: TGTGCCAGCAGCCCCCAGACTAGCGGCCTTTCCTACGAGCAGTACTTC. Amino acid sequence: CASSPQTSGLSYEQYF.

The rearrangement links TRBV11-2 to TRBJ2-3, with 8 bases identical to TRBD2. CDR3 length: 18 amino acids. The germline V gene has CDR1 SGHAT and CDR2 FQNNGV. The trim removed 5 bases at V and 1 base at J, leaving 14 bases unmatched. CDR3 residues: CASSQLFGRGDGTDTQYF. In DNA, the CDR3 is TGTGCCAGCAGCCAGCTGTTCGGGAGGGGAGACGGCACAGATACGCAGTATTTT.

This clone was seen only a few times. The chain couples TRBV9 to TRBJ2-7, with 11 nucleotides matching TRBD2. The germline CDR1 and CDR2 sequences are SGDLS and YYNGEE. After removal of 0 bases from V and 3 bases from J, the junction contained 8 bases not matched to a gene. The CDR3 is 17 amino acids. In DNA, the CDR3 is TGTGCCAGCAGCGTAGGTACTAGCGGGGGCGATCTCTACGAGCAGTACTTC. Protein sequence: CASSVGTSGGDLYEQYF.

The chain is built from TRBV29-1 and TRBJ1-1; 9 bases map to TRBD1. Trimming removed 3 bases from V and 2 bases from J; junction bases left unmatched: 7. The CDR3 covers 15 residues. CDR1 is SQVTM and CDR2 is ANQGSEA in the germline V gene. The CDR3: CSVELRGQGNTEAFF. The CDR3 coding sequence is TGCAGCGTTGAGTTGCGGGGACAGGGAAACACTGAAGCTTTCTTT.

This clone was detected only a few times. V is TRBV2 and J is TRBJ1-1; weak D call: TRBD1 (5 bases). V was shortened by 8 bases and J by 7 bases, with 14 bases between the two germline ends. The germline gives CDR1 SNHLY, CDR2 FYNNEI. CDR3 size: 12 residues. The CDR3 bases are TGTGCCAGCGGGACGATGAAGAATGAAGCTTTCTTT. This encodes CASGTMKNEAFF.

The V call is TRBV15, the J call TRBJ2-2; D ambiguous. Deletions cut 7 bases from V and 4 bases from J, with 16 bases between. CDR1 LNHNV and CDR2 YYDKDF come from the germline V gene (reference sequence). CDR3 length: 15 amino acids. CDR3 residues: CATIMDSQFTGELFF. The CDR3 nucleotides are TGTGCCACCATTATGGATAGCCAGTTCACCGGGGAGCTGTTTTTT.

CDR3 coding DNA: TGTGCCAGCATTCCTAGCGGGCATTACAATGAGCAGTTCTTC. It encodes CASIPSGHYNEQFF. This sequence joins TRBV5-6 and TRBJ2-1; TRBD2 aligns across 8 bases. CDR1 SGHDT and CDR2 YYEEEE come from the germline V gene. The CDR3 sequence is 14 residues long. J lost 4 bases, V lost 6 bases, and 6 bases had no gene match.

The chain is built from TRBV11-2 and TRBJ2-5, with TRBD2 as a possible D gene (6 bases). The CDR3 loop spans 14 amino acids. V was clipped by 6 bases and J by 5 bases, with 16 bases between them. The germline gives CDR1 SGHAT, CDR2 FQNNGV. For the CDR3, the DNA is TGTGCCAGCAGACCTACTAGCCGGTGGGAGACCCAGTACTTC. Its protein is CASRPTSRWETQYF.

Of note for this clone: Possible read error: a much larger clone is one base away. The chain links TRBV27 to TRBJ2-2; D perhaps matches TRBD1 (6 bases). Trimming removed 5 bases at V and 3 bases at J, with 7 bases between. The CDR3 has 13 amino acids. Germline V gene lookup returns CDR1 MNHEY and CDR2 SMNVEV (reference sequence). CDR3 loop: CASSEGDTGELFF. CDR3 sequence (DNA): TGTGCCAGCAGTGAGGGGGACACCGGGGAGCTGTTTTTT.

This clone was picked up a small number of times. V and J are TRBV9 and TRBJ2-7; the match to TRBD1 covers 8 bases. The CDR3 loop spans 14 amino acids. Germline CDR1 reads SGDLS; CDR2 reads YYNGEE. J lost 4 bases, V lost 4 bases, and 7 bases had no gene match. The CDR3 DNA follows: TGTGCCAGCAGCCTAGGGGGGACAGGATACGAGCAGTACTTC. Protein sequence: CASSLGGTGYEQYF.

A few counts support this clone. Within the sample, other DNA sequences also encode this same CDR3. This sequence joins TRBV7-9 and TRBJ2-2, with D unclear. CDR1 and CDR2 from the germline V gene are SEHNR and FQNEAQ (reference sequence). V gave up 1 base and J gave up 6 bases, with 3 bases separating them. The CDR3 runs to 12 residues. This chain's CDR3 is CASSLGPGELFF. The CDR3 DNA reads TGTGCCAGCAGCTTAGGGCCCGGGGAGCTGTTTTTT.

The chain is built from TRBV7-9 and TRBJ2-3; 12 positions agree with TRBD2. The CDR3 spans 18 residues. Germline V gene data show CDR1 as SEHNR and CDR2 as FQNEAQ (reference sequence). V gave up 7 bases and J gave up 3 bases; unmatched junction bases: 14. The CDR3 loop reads CASNIIRTSGTSTDTQYF. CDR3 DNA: TGTGCCAGCAACATAATCCGGACTAGCGGGACCTCGACAGATACGCAGTATTTT.

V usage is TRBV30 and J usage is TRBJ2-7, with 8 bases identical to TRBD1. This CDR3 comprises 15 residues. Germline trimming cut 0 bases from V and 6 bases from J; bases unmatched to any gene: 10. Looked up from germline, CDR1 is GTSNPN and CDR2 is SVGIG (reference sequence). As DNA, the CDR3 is TGTGCCTGGAGTGTACCGGACAGGGTTATAGGCGAGCAGTACTTC. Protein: CAWSVPDRVIGEQYF. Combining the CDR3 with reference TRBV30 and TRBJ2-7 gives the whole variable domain SQTIHQWPATLVQPVGSPLSLECTVEGTSNPNLYWYRQAAGRGLQLLFYSVGIGQISSEVPQNLSASRPQDRQFILSSKKLLLSDSGFYLCAWSVPDRVIGEQYFGPGTRLTVT.

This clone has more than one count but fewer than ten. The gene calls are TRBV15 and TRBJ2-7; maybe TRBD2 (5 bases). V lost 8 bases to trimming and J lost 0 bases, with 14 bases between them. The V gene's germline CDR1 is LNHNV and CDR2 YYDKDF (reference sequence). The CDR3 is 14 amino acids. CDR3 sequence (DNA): TGTGCCACCGTGTGGGCGGGCAGCTCCTACGAGCAGTACTTC. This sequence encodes CATVWAGSSYEQYF.

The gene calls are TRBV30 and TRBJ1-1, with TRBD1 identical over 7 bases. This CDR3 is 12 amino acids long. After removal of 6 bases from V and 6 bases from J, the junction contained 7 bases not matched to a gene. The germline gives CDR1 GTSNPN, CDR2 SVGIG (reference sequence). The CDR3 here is CACKQGRAEAFF. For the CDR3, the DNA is TGTGCCTGCAAACAGGGGAGGGCTGAAGCTTTCTTT.

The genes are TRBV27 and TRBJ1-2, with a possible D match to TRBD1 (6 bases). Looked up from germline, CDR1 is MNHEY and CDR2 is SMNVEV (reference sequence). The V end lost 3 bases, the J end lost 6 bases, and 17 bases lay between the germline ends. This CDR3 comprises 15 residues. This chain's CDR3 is CASSLGSGEVDGYTF. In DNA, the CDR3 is TGTGCCAGCAGTTTGGGGTCAGGGGAAGTGGATGGCTACACCTTC.

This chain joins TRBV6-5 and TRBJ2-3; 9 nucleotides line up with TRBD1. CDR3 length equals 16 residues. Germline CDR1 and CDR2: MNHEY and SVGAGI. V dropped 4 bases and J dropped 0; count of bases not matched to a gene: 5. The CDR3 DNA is TGTGCCAGCAGTTCCCGGGACAGGGCTAGCACAGATACGCAGTATTTT. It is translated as CASSSRDRASTDTQYF.

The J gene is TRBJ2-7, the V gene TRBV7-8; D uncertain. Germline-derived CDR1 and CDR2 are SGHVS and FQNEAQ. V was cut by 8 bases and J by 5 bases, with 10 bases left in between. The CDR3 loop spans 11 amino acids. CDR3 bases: TGTGCCAGCTCCCTAGACCACGAGCAGTACTTC. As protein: CASSLDHEQYF.

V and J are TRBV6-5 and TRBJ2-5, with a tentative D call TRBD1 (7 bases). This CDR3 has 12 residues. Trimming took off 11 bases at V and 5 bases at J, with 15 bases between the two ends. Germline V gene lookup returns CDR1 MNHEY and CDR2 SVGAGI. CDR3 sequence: CAVEGAGETQYF. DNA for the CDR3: TGTGCCGTGGAGGGGGCTGGCGAGACCCAGTACTTC.

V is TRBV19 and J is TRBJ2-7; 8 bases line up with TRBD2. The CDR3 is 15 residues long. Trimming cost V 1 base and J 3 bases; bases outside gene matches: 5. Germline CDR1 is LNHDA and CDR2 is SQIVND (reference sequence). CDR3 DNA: TGTGCCAGTAGTATAGGAGGTAGCGGGGACTACGAGCAGTACTTC. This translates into CASSIGGSGDYEQYF.